A selection of T cell receptor beta chains follows, all from one sample in a study of T cell responses to AZD1222 COVID-19 vaccine. The method was immunoSEQ multiplex PCR; TCRdb's version includes in-frame clones alone and lacks a portion of them. This sample has 100,000 to 120,000 clones, with approximately 89% found just once. Material: peripheral blood, obtained on day 0 of MenACWY control vaccination. All receptors come from an adult in good health. Both conserved end residues are part of each CDR3. The D gene is left open where the match is weak. Rows may omit the clone size; those that give it use once, few, many or a size class.

abundance	j_gene	d_gene	v_gene	CDR3nt	CDR3aa
once	TRBJ2-5	TRBD1	TRBV5-1	TGCGCCAGCAGCTTGGCGACAGGGAAGGAGACCCAGTACTTC	CASSLATGKETQYF
-	TRBJ1-2	-	TRBV28	TGTGCCAGCAGTTTTGTAGTAGAAGTTAATAACTATGGCTACACCTTC	CASSFVVEVNNYGYTF
-	TRBJ2-6	-	TRBV7-8	TGTGCCAGCAGCGGCTGGAGCTCTGGGGCCAACGTCCTGACTTTC	CASSGWSSGANVLTF
-	TRBJ2-1	TRBD2	TRBV4-3	TGCGCCAGCAGCCAAGGTCCAGCGGGGGAGCCGTTTGTTGAGCAGTTCTTC	CASSQGPAGEPFVEQFF
-	TRBJ2-1	-	TRBV4-3	TGCGCCAGCAGCCAAGATGGGGTGGACCCCTACAATGAGCAGTTCTTC	CASSQDGVDPYNEQFF
-	TRBJ1-1	TRBD1	TRBV6-6	TGTGCCAGCAGCAGGGACAGGTTGGACACTGAAGCTTTCTTT	CASSRDRLDTEAFF
-	TRBJ1-2	TRBD1	TRBV6-5	TGTGCCAGCAGTCCCCCTGACAGGGCCTATGGCTACACCTTC	CASSPPDRAYGYTF
-	TRBJ2-7	-	TRBV6-2/TRBV6-3	TGTGCCAGCAGTTCCGTCTACGAGCAGTACTTC	CASSSVYEQYF
-	TRBJ2-2	-	TRBV19	TGTGCCAGTAGTGTGACGGTGAACACCGGGGAGCTGTTTTTT	CASSVTVNTGELFF
-	TRBJ1-1	TRBD1	TRBV5-1	TGCGCCAGCAGCTCTCTAAGCGACAGGGGTACTGAAGCTTTCTTT	CASSSLSDRGTEAFF
-	TRBJ1-5	-	TRBV5-1	TGCGCCAGCAGCTTTGATAGCAATCAGCCCCAGCATTTT	CASSFDSNQPQHF
-	TRBJ1-1	-	TRBV7-8	TGTGCCAGCAGCTTAGGGGGAACCCGGGGCGAAGCTTTCTTT	CASSLGGTRGEAFF